Listed here are 23 T cell receptor beta chains from one sample, sequenced in a study of blood T cell repertoires in COVID-19. TCRdb keeps only in-frame clones here, not all; method: immunoSEQ multiplex PCR. The sample holds under 200,000 clones, under 90% seen once. Sequencing was carried out using PBMCs or T cells enriched from blood (not recorded which). All receptors derive from a man aged 60 to 69 who had recovered from COVID-19.

The genes are TRBV30 and TRBJ2-5; 12 bases agree with TRBD2. Trimming at V came to 5 bases and at J to 7 bases, leaving 5 bases not matched to a gene. This CDR3 is built from 13 residues. CDR1 GTSNPN and CDR2 SVGIG come from the germline V gene (reference sequence). CDR3 residues: CAWGGLAGTTQYF. CDR3 in DNA: TGTGCCTGGGGGGGACTAGCGGGCACGACCCAGTACTTC.

This clone was detected once. This chain connects TRBV2 to TRBJ2-5; unclear D gene. Germline V gene data show CDR1 as SNHLY and CDR2 as FYNNEI. Trimming cost V 4 bases and J 2 bases, with 8 bases left between them. The CDR3 totals 13 residues. The CDR3 DNA reads TGTGCCAGCAGTGCGAACTTACAAGAGACCCAGTACTTC. The encoded protein is CASSANLQETQYF.

The chain has TRBV29-1 and TRBJ2-7, with 8 bases matching TRBD2. The CDR3 length is 12 residues. Germline CDR1 reads SQVTM; CDR2 reads ANQGSEA. The ends lost 6 bases at V and 1 base at J; junction bases unmatched: 2. The chain's CDR3 is CSVGLASYEQYF. CDR3 nucleotide sequence: TGCAGCGTCGGACTAGCATCCTACGAGCAGTACTTC.

The genes are TRBV28 and TRBJ1-2; D unclear. V lost 3 bases to trimming and J lost 2 bases, with 7 bases between them. The CDR3 length is 13 residues. Germline-derived CDR1 and CDR2 are MDHEN and SYDVKM. In DNA form, the CDR3 reads TGTGCCAGCAGTTTCGTGGGCAACTATGGCTACACCTTC. It yields the protein CASSFVGNYGYTF.

The chain joins TRBV5-1 to TRBJ1-3; D ambiguous. V was cut by 0 bases and J by 0 bases, with 7 bases left in between. The CDR3 runs 15 residues. Germline V lookup: CDR1 SGHRS, CDR2 YFSETQ. This CDR3 reads CASSLDQVSGNTIYF. DNA of the CDR3: TGCGCCAGCAGCTTGGATCAGGTCTCTGGAAACACCATATATTTT. Based on the CDR3 plus reference TRBV5-1 and TRBJ1-3, the full variable domain is KAGVTQTPRYLIKTRGQQVTLSCSPISGHRSVSWYQQTPGQGLQFLFEYFSETQRNKGNFPGRFSGRQFSNSRSEMNVSTLELGDSALYLCASSLDQVSGNTIYFGEGSWLTVV.

The chain uses TRBV20-1 and TRBJ2-1; D perhaps matches TRBD2 (6 bases). CDR1 is DFQATT, CDR2 SNEGSKA, per germline (reference sequence). The V end lost 6 bases, the J end lost 7 bases, and 10 bases lay between the germline ends. CDR3 length equals 11 residues. The CDR3 sequence is CSAGGRNEQFF. In nucleotides, the CDR3 is TGCAGTGCGGGGGGAAGGAATGAGCAGTTCTTC.

V gene TRBV29-1 combines with J gene TRBJ1-1, with D uncertain. The CDR3 spans 10 residues. V shed 2 bases and J shed 13 bases, with 11 bases lying between them. Germline CDR1 is SQVTM and CDR2 is ANQGSEA. The CDR3 DNA is TGCAGCGTTGAAAAGTGGAGGGATTTCTTT. This sequence encodes CSVEKWRDFF.

This rearrangement joins TRBV7-3 to TRBJ1-1, with TRBD1 as a possible D gene (5 bases). In germline, CDR1 is SGHTA, CDR2 FQGTGA. Trimming took off 1 base at V and 2 bases at J, with 11 bases between the two ends. This CDR3 spans 15 amino acids. As DNA, the CDR3 is TGTGCCAGCAGCTTAATTCGGGGGGTAAACACTGAAGCTTTCTTT. This gives the protein CASSLIRGVNTEAFF.

As for this clone: At one end, the junction sequence differs from germline, possibly due to a read error. V and J are TRBV30 and TRBJ2-5, with 9 bases aligning to TRBD1. The CDR3 is made up of 14 amino acids. Germline V gene lookup returns CDR1 GTSNPN and CDR2 SVGIG (reference sequence). The CDR3 DNA is TGTGCCTGGAGTGTACAGGGGGCGCAAGGGACCCAGTACTTC. Protein sequence: CAWSVQGAQGTQYF.

V usage is TRBV5-6 and J usage is TRBJ1-6, with TRBD1 as a possible D gene (5 bases). Trimming shortened V by 4 bases and J by 5 bases, and 16 bases separated the two germline ends. The CDR3 is 16 residues long. Germline V lookup: CDR1 SGHDT, CDR2 YYEEEE. CDR3 DNA: TGTGCCAGCAGCGTTAAGGGGCGTGGAAATAATTCACCCCTCCACTTT. This encodes CASSVKGRGNNSPLHF.

The chain carries TRBV30 and TRBJ2-3; possibly TRBD2 for D (6 bases). Per germline, CDR1 GTSNPN and CDR2 SVGIG (reference sequence). The CDR3 is 15 amino acids. V was clipped by 5 bases and J by 7 bases, with 22 bases between them. This CDR3 reads CAWSAGHKAENTQYF. The CDR3 nucleotides are TGTGCCTGGTCTGCGGGGCACAAAGCGGAAAATACGCAGTATTTT.

Many counts were recorded for this clone. The chain recombines TRBV6-5 with TRBJ2-5, with D perhaps TRBD2 (6 bases). In germline, CDR1 is MNHEY, CDR2 SVGAGI. Trimming took 5 bases from V and 7 from J, leaving 20 bases between them. The CDR3 loop spans 15 amino acids. In DNA form, the CDR3 reads TGTGCCAGCAGTAGAAGCGGGCCCGGGGTCGGGACCCAGTACTTC. Encoded protein: CASSRSGPGVGTQYF.

This rearrangement joins TRBV7-5 to TRBJ1-3; the listed D gene, TRBD1, was not tested against the DNA. TRBV7-5 is a pseudogene segment. The CDR3 totals 16 residues. The CDR3 DNA reads TGTGCCAGAACCGTTGACAGCCTTAATTCTGGAAACACCATATATTTT. Translation: CARTVDSLNSGNTIYF.

The sample holds many counts of this clone. The rearrangement links TRBV4-2 to TRBJ1-3; 8 bases align to TRBD1. The trim removed 0 bases at V and 0 bases at J, leaving 7 bases unmatched. This CDR3 is built from 18 residues. Germline values: CDR1 LGHNA, CDR2 YNFKEQ. The CDR3 DNA reads TGTGCCAGCAGCCAAGAAGGTCGGGACAGGCCCTCTGGAAACACCATATATTTT. Protein product: CASSQEGRDRPSGNTIYF.

V and J are TRBV23-1 and TRBJ1-6; D not certain. TRBV23-1 is an ORF; its function is uncertain. With 7 bases removed from V and 7 bases from J, the gap between germline ends came to 5 bases. The CDR3 is 11 residues long. The CDR3 reads CASTPNSPLHF. The CDR3 DNA follows: TGCGCCAGCACCCCAAATTCACCCCTCCACTTT.

This clone has only a few counts. The chain joins TRBV2 to TRBJ1-5, with TRBD1 matching over 9 bases. Per the germline V gene, CDR1 is SNHLY and CDR2 is FYNNEI. Trimming at V came to 4 bases and at J to 3 bases, leaving 4 bases not matched to a gene. The CDR3 loop spans 15 amino acids. The CDR3, as DNA: TGTGCCAGCAGTGGGACAGGGGACACCAATCAGCCCCAGCATTTT. Translation: CASSGTGDTNQPQHF.

This chain connects TRBV7-2 to TRBJ1-2; 7 bases line up with TRBD1. Germline loops: CDR1 SGHTA, CDR2 FQGNSA. With 7 bases clipped from V and 8 bases from J, the junction kept 10 bases outside the gene matches. CDR3 size: 13 residues. The CDR3 coding sequence is TGTGCCAGCATCATACGGACAGGTAGCGGCTACACCTTC. Protein: CASIIRTGSGYTF.

The CDR3 protein is CASSSQGGETQYF. The CDR3 DNA sequence: TGTGCCAGCAGCTCTCAGGGTGGAGAGACCCAGTACTTC. V and J are TRBV5-4 and TRBJ2-5, with D tentatively TRBD1 (5 bases). Trimming removed 3 bases from V and 4 bases from J, with 10 bases in between. This CDR3 is 13 amino acids long. The germline gives CDR1 SGHNT, CDR2 YYREEE (reference sequence).

This clone has a single count. This chain connects TRBV27 to TRBJ2-7; 11 positions agree with TRBD2. Germline-derived CDR1 and CDR2 are MNHEY and SMNVEV (reference sequence). Trimming removed 2 bases from V and 2 bases from J; junction bases left unmatched: 5. The CDR3 is made up of 16 amino acids. CDR3 DNA sequence: TGTGCCAGCAGTTTAGGGGGACTAGCGGACCCCTACGAGCAGTACTTC. Translation gives CASSLGGLADPYEQYF.

The chain combines TRBV24-1 with TRBJ2-4; maybe TRBD1 (6 bases). This CDR3 has 16 residues. V was cut by 3 bases and J by 0 bases, with 11 bases left in between. Germline loops: CDR1 KGHDR, CDR2 SFDVKD. CDR3 in DNA: TGTGCCACCAGTGATAATGTGGGGGCAGCCAAAAACATTCAGTACTTC. As protein: CATSDNVGAAKNIQYF.

The chain recombines TRBV7-2 with TRBJ1-1; D is unresolved. The CDR3 is 13 amino acids. The germline CDR1 and CDR2 sequences are SGHTA and FQGNSA. Trimming shortened V by 1 base and J by 7 bases, and 10 bases separated the two germline ends. CDR3 bases: TGTGCCAGCAGCTTAGATTTTAGGAGTGAAGCTTTCTTT. It encodes CASSLDFRSEAFF.

As concerns this clone: Other DNA sequences in the same sample also yield this CDR3. The gene calls are TRBV6-5 and TRBJ1-2, with 7 bases that match TRBD1. This CDR3 region has 13 residues. V trimming: 5 bases; J trimming: 5 bases; junction bases outside the gene matches: 5. Germline lookup yields CDR1 MNHEY and CDR2 SVGAGI. As DNA, the CDR3 is TGTGCCAGCAGTCCGACAGGGCTATATGGCTACACCTTC. Residues: CASSPTGLYGYTF.

The chain carries TRBV7-6 and TRBJ2-1, with D unclear. CDR3 length: 14 residues. Germline V gene sequence: CDR1 SGHVS, CDR2 FNYEAQ. V was cut by 3 bases and J by 2 bases, with 8 bases left in between. CDR3 region: CASSFTGAYNEQFF. In nucleotides, the CDR3 is TGTGCCAGCAGCTTTACTGGAGCCTACAATGAGCAGTTCTTC.